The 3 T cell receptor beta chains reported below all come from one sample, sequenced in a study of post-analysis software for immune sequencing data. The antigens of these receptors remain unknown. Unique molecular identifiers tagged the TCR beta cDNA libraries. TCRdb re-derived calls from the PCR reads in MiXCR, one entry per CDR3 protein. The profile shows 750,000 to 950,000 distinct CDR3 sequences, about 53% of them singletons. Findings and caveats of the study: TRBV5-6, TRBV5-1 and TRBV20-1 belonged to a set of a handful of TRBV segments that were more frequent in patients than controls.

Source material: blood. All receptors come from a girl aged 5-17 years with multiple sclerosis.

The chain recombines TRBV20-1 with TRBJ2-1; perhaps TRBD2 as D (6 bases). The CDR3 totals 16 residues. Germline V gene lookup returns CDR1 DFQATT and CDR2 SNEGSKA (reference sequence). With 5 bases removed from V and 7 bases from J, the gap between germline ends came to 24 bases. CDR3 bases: TGCAGTGCTGACTTAGCGGTCGGTTCGCTTAGGAATGAGCAGTTCTTC. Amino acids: CSADLAVGSLRNEQFF.

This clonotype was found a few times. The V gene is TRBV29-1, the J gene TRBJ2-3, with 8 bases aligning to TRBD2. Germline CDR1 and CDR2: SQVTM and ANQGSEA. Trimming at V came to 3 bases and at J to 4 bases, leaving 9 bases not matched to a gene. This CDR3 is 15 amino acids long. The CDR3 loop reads CSVDGREGPPDTQYF. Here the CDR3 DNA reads TGCAGCGTTGACGGCCGGGAGGGACCACCAGATACGCAGTATTTT.

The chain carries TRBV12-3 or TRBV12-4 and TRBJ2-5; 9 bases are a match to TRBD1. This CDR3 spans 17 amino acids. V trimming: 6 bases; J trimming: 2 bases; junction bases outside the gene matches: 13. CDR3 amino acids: CASSPGSWGQGQETQYF. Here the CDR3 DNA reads TGTGCCAGCAGCCCAGGATCTTGGGGACAGGGACAAGAGACCCAGTACTTC.